This TCR beta chain came from a study of low-dose radiotherapy and immunotherapy resistance in tumors. Overall study context: Each patient was administered nivolumab intravenously at 240 mg, which was a flat dose, every two weeks, along with intravenous ipilimumab at 1 mg/kg every six weeks. It was every two weeks, one day before radiation and immunotherapy, that intravenous cyclophosphamide 200 mg/m2 was given.

As for time point: before trial treatment. Primers used for first-strand cDNA, a TRAV- and TRBV-specific set, covered both alpha and beta chains. The authors amplified TCRs for about 20 PCR cycles with a constant-region primer and a V-primer adapter. From the reads, TCRdb called clonotypes with MiXCR, one entry per CDR3 protein. The data contain under 90,000 distinct CDR3 sequences, roughly a sixth of them singletons. Trimming shortened V by 6 bases and J by 6 bases, and 8 bases separated the two germline ends. The length of the CDR3 is 10 residues. Germline CDR1 DFQATT, CDR2 SNEGSKA (reference sequence). In this sample, this clonotype turned up many times.

The V gene is TRBV20-1, the J gene TRBJ1-2, with D hard to call. The source of this sequence is a male donor with prostate cancer. Sequencing was performed on PBMCs, taken before treatment. DNA of the CDR3: TGCAGTGCCGGTCTGGATGGCTACACCTTC. Amino acid sequence: CSAGLDGYTF.